This T cell receptor beta chain was obtained from a study of T cells in Graves' hyperthyroidism and ophthalmopathy. Germline-derived CDR1 and CDR2 are DFQATT and SNEGSKA (reference sequence). The V segment lost 6 bases and the J segment 4 bases; nucleotides outside the gene matches: 7. The CDR3 is made up of 14 amino acids. Findings and limits, study-wide: From stable hyperthyroidism, ophthalmopathy was set apart by a 13 V-J model.

About this clonotype itself: Its target is not known.

Amplified regions were TCR beta CDR3 sequences from RNA transcripts. Researchers ran a first-round RT-PCR on the TCR CDR3 using the HTBI primer set. From the multiplex PCR reads, TCRdb called clonotypes with MiXCR, one entry per CDR3 protein. Among more than 650,000 distinct CDR3 sequences listed, around 15% were seen once. Hyperthyroidism patients were newly diagnosed, had disease duration under 2 months, and were aged 18 to 65 years. Diagnostic assessment was based on clinical symptoms, serum thyroxine and TRAb, thyroid ultrasound and orbital computed tomography. The sequence was collected from a woman between 18 and 29 years old with Graves' hyperthyroidism. The V gene is TRBV20-1, the J gene TRBJ1-4, with 8 bases fitting TRBD1. Sequences were obtained from blood. The CDR3: CSAPDRGRNEKLFF. DNA of the CDR3: TGCAGTGCGCCCGACAGGGGCCGTAATGAAAAACTGTTTTTT.